This T cell receptor (beta chain) was sequenced in a study of T cell responses to AZD1222 COVID-19 vaccine. J lost 0 bases, V lost 7 bases, and 7 bases had no gene match. This CDR3 has 15 amino acids. Germline CDR1 is GTSNPN and CDR2 is SVGIG (reference sequence). Generated by immunoSEQ multiplex PCR, the TCRdb table keeps only in-frame clones and is missing some. The sample contains tens of thousands of clones, 80% to 90% of which appear only once. The sequencing here drew on peripheral blood, taken 28 days after the second AZD1222 dose. The TCR sequence derives from an adult who received the AZD1222 COVID-19 vaccine. The chain recombines TRBV30 with TRBJ2-1; 9 bases are shared with TRBD2. The CDR3: CASQTSGYSYNEQFF. CDR3 DNA sequence: TGTGCCTCGCAGACTAGCGGCTACTCCTACAATGAGCAGTTCTTC.